Following are 29 T cell receptor beta chains from one sample sequenced in a study of cytomegalovirus exposure and HLA in healthy donors. The PCR used 60 Vbeta and 13 Jbeta primers. Sequencing used immunoSEQ multiplex PCR; TCRdb keeps in-frame clones, though not all of them. The sample carries more than 100,000 clones, roughly 80% recorded once. Sequenced input: PBMCs. These receptors were collected from a woman aged 55-69 years in good health and CMV-seronegative.

This clone was seen just once. The chain carries TRBV19 and TRBJ1-1; 8 bases agree with TRBD1. The V and J ends lost 3 bases and 5 bases, in that order; junction bases with no gene match: 8. Germline CDR1 LNHDA, CDR2 SQIVND (reference sequence). The CDR3 contains 15 residues. DNA for the CDR3: TGTGCCAGTAGTATGGGGACAGGAACAATAACTGAAGCTTTCTTT. This gives the protein CASSMGTGTITEAFF.

The gene calls are TRBV27 and TRBJ1-1, with TRBD1 identical over 12 bases. CDR1 MNHEY and CDR2 SMNVEV come from the germline V gene (reference sequence). V shed 8 bases and J 10 bases; nucleotides not matched to a gene: 17. The CDR3 spans 16 residues. CDR3 sequence: CASLPGRGRDRGRAFF. CDR3 nucleotide sequence: TGTGCCAGCCTCCCTGGCCGCGGGCGGGACAGGGGGCGAGCTTTCTTT.

The chain is built from TRBV6-6 and TRBJ2-7, with 7 bases identical to TRBD2. After removal of 3 bases from V and 5 bases from J, the junction contained 7 bases not matched to a gene. Germline lookup yields CDR1 MNHNY and CDR2 SVGAGI (reference sequence). The CDR3 length is 14 residues. The CDR3 nucleotides are TGTGCCAGCAGTTATCTCCGGGGGGTCGACGAGCAGTACTTC. This encodes CASSYLRGVDEQYF.

The rearrangement uses TRBV7-6 and TRBJ2-1; 7 positions agree with TRBD1. The germline gives CDR1 SGHVS, CDR2 FNYEAQ. The CDR3 extends over 16 amino acids. Germline trimming cut 5 bases from V and 5 bases from J; bases unmatched to any gene: 12. CDR3 amino acids: CASSQPYRDRNNEQFF. The CDR3 nucleotides are TGTGCCAGCAGCCAACCCTACCGGGACAGAAACAATGAGCAGTTCTTC.

This clone was observed a few times. CDR3 region: CASSLAQDSPQHF. The CDR3, as DNA: TGTGCCAGCAGCTTAGCGCAGGATTCACCCCAGCATTTT. The chain recombines TRBV7-9 with TRBJ1-5; D gene ambiguous. Trimming left V 0 bases short and J 10 bases short, with 10 bases between. Looked up from germline, CDR1 is SEHNR and CDR2 is FQNEAQ (reference sequence). The length of the CDR3 is 13 residues.

J is TRBJ1-1 and V is TRBV29-1, with D unclear. Germline values: CDR1 SQVTM, CDR2 ANQGSEA. V was trimmed by 4 bases and J by 4 bases, leaving 13 bases between them. This CDR3 is built from 13 residues. The DNA for the CDR3 is TGCAGCGTTGTCTCTAGGCCGGGCACTGAAGCTTTCTTT. It is translated as CSVVSRPGTEAFF.

This rearrangement joins TRBV12-5 to TRBJ1-2; 8 bases fit TRBD1. Per germline, CDR1 LGHNT and CDR2 FRNRAP. Losses at the gene ends were 1 base for V and 7 bases for J; bases not matched to a gene: 8. The CDR3 runs to 15 residues. CDR3 sequence: CASGLDRGFKSGYTF. CDR3 coding DNA: TGTGCTAGTGGTTTGGACAGGGGGTTTAAATCTGGCTACACCTTC. Supplemented by reference TRBV12-5 and TRBJ1-2, the full variable domain reads DARVTQTPRHKVTEMGQEVTMRCQPILGHNTVFWYRQTMMQGLELLAYFRNRAPLDDSGMPKDRFSAEMPDATLATLKIQPSEPRDSAVYFCASGLDRGFKSGYTFGSGTRLTVV.

This chain links TRBV7-9 with TRBJ1-1; D gene uncertain. V shed 0 bases and J shed 0 bases, with 2 bases lying between them. This CDR3 is 13 amino acids long. Germline loops: CDR1 SEHNR, CDR2 FQNEAQ (reference sequence). The CDR3 nucleotides are TGTGCCAGCAGCTTAGCCATGAACACTGAAGCTTTCTTT. The encoded protein is CASSLAMNTEAFF. Supplemented by reference TRBV7-9 and TRBJ1-1, the full variable domain reads DTGVSQNPRHKITKRGQNVTFRCDPISEHNRLYWYRQTLGQGPEFLTYFQNEAQLEKSRLLSDRFSAERPKGSFSTLEIQRTEQGDSAMYLCASSLAMNTEAFFGQGTRLTVV.

The genes are TRBV18 and TRBJ1-5; 7 bases align to TRBD1. V gave up 3 bases and J gave up 4 bases; unmatched junction bases: 0. The germline gives CDR1 KGHSH, CDR2 LQKENI. The length of the CDR3 is 13 residues. CDR3 nucleotide sequence: TGTGCCAGCTCACCGGACAGGAATCAGCCCCAGCATTTT. Translating gives CASSPDRNQPQHF. Combining the CDR3 with reference TRBV18 and TRBJ1-5 gives the whole variable domain NAGVMQNPRHLVRRRGQEARLRCSPMKGHSHVYWYRQLPEEGLKFMVYLQKENIIDESGMPKERFSAEFPKEGPSILRIQQVVRGDSAAYFCASSPDRNQPQHFGDGTRLSIL.

J is TRBJ1-1 and V is TRBV5-1; TRBD1 aligns across 7 bases. V lost 3 bases, J lost 1 base, and 6 bases stayed unmatched. Germline CDR1 reads SGHRS; CDR2 reads YFSETQ. CDR3 length equals 15 residues. Here the CDR3 reads CASSWGDSANTEAFF. DNA for the CDR3: TGCGCCAGCAGCTGGGGGGACAGTGCGAACACTGAAGCTTTCTTT.

The V call is TRBV7-3, the J call TRBJ2-3; TRBD2 agrees at 12 bases. V lost 3 bases and J lost 6; bases outside the gene matches: 7. This CDR3 is built from 16 residues. Germline lookup yields CDR1 SGHTA and CDR2 FQGTGA. The CDR3 here is CASSFGLAGLRDTQYF. In DNA, the CDR3 is TGTGCCAGCAGCTTCGGACTAGCGGGGTTGCGGGATACGCAGTATTTT. Full variable domain (missing parts from reference TRBV7-3 and TRBJ2-3): GAGVSQTPSNKVTEKGKYVELRCDPISGHTALYWYRQSLGQGPEFLIYFQGTGAADDSGLPNDRFFAVRPEGSVSTLKIQRTERGDSAVYLCASSFGLAGLRDTQYFGPGTRLTVL.

V usage is TRBV28 and J usage is TRBJ2-2; tentatively, D is TRBD1 (5 bases). The germline V and J ends were trimmed by 1 base and 1 base, with 16 bases remaining between them. From germline, CDR1 is MDHEN and CDR2 SYDVKM. The CDR3 is made up of 18 amino acids. CDR3 in DNA: TGTGCCAGCAGTTTATTGTACCCTCCTAGGGGGAACACCGGGGAGCTGTTTTTT. Residues: CASSLLYPPRGNTGELFF.

DNA of the CDR3: TGCGCCAGCAGCTTGGGAGGGGGCTCCTACGAGCAGTACTTC. Amino acid sequence: CASSLGGGSYEQYF. This sequence joins TRBV5-1 and TRBJ2-7; tentative D call: TRBD1 (6 bases). V was pared by 0 bases and J by 0 bases, with 7 bases between. CDR1 is SGHRS and CDR2 is YFSETQ in the germline V gene. This CDR3 has 14 residues.

The chain has TRBV6-4 and TRBJ2-1; tentatively, D is TRBD1 (6 bases). CDR1 and CDR2 from the germline V gene are MRHNA and SNTAGT. With 4 bases removed from V and 2 bases from J, the gap between germline ends came to 6 bases. CDR3 length equals 13 residues. Here the CDR3 DNA reads TGTGCCAGCAGTGGACAGGCCTACAATGAGCAGTTCTTC. It specifies CASSGQAYNEQFF.

In this sample, this clone turned up once. The chain combines TRBV13 with TRBJ2-3, with 13 bases that match TRBD2. V was clipped by 3 bases and J by 0 bases; unmatched bases: 9. The germline V gene encodes CDR1 PRHDT and CDR2 FYEKMQ (reference sequence). CDR3 length equals 19 residues. The CDR3 spells CASSLRTSGGRLSTDTQYF. For the CDR3, the DNA is TGTGCCAGCAGCTTGCGGACTAGCGGGGGCCGACTGAGCACAGATACGCAGTATTTT.

V gene TRBV6-1 combines with J gene TRBJ1-1; the match to TRBD1 covers 7 bases. Germline assignment: CDR1 MNHNS and CDR2 SASEGT. The CDR3 contains 15 residues. J lost 1 base, V lost 6 bases, and 8 bases had no gene match. The CDR3: CASSRSGTANTEAFF. The CDR3, as DNA: TGTGCCAGCAGCCGATCCGGGACAGCGAACACTGAAGCTTTCTTT.

This rearrangement joins TRBV29-1 to TRBJ1-2; no clear D gene. V lost 2 bases to trimming and J lost 4 bases, with 11 bases between them. The CDR3 consists of 13 residues. Looked up from germline, CDR1 is SQVTM and CDR2 is ANQGSEA. The CDR3 DNA sequence: TGCAGCGTTGAAACCACTCGGGGCTATGGCTACACCTTC. Its translation is CSVETTRGYGYTF.

The chain carries TRBV19 and TRBJ1-4; TRBD1 might be the D (5 bases). The CDR3 contains 13 residues. The germline V gene has CDR1 LNHDA and CDR2 SQIVND (reference sequence). The germline V and J ends were trimmed by 2 bases and 5 bases, with 6 bases remaining between them. CDR3 sequence: CASSIRGNEKLFF. CDR3 DNA sequence: TGTGCCAGTAGTATAAGGGGCAATGAAAAACTGTTTTTT.

This chain uses TRBV28 with TRBJ2-7; D not certain. This CDR3 has 12 amino acids. Trimming removed 4 bases from V and 3 bases from J, with 7 bases in between. Germline values: CDR1 MDHEN, CDR2 SYDVKM. CDR3 coding DNA: TGTGCCAGCAGTTCCCTCCTCTACGAGCAGTACTTC. It codes for CASSSLLYEQYF. Full variable domain (rest looked up from reference TRBV28 and TRBJ2-7): DVKVTQSSRYLVKRTGEKVFLECVQDMDHENMFWYRQDPGLGLRLIYFSYDVKMKEKGDIPEGYSVSREKKERFSLILESASTNQTSMYLCASSSLLYEQYFGPGTRLTVT.

The chain employs TRBV6-5 and TRBJ1-3, with a weak D call TRBD1 (5 bases). This CDR3 spans 16 amino acids. V was pared by 2 bases and J by 5 bases, with 16 bases between. Germline V CDR1 and CDR2: MNHEY, SVGAGI. CDR3 sequence: CASSYSPGGGRNTIYF. CDR3 nucleotides: TGTGCCAGCAGTTACAGCCCCGGGGGGGGTAGAAACACCATATATTTT.

This chain connects TRBV6-1 to TRBJ1-2; no clear D gene. V was cut by 4 bases and J by 0 bases, with 18 bases left in between. Looked up from germline, CDR1 is MNHNS and CDR2 is SASEGT. This CDR3 region has 17 residues. CDR3 sequence reads: CASSAPSVAAANYGYTF. The CDR3 DNA sequence: TGTGCCAGCAGTGCTCCCAGCGTGGCAGCGGCTAACTATGGCTACACCTTC.

The CDR3 region is CASSSGQGVYEQYF. CDR3 sequence (DNA): TGTGCCAGCAGCTCCGGACAGGGGGTTTACGAGCAGTACTTC. The chain recombines TRBV11-2 with TRBJ2-7; 10 bases fit TRBD1. Looked up from germline, CDR1 is SGHAT and CDR2 is FQNNGV. J lost 4 bases, V lost 4 bases, and 4 bases had no gene match. The CDR3 is 14 amino acids.

The table lists this clone with a few counts. This chain joins TRBV7-9 and TRBJ2-5, with 7 positions matching TRBD2. The CDR3 is 14 amino acids. V lost 5 bases to trimming and J lost 4 bases; unmatched junction nucleotides: 7. The germline V gene encodes CDR1 SEHNR and CDR2 FQNEAQ (reference sequence). CDR3 nucleotide sequence: TGTGCCAGCAGCGAACTAGCGAGGGGAGAGACCCAGTACTTC. Its protein is CASSELARGETQYF.

The chain joins TRBV2 to TRBJ2-5; perhaps TRBD2 as D (5 bases). The CDR3 contains 13 residues. Between the trimmed V and J ends, which lost 2 bases and 4 bases, there was a span of 8 bases. Germline V lookup: CDR1 SNHLY, CDR2 FYNNEI. The CDR3 DNA follows: TGTGCCAGCAGTGAATTAGAGGGAGAGACCCAGTACTTC. Amino acid sequence: CASSELEGETQYF.

The genes are TRBV28 and TRBJ2-3, with TRBD2 identical over 14 bases. This CDR3 has 16 amino acids. V dropped 5 bases and J dropped 3; count of bases not matched to a gene: 4. Germline CDR1 reads MDHEN; CDR2 reads SYDVKM. The CDR3 here is CASSGTSGSVTDTQYF. As DNA, the CDR3 is TGTGCCAGCAGTGGGACTAGCGGGAGTGTAACAGATACGCAGTATTTT.

This rearrangement joins TRBV6-1 to TRBJ1-2; D ambiguous. The CDR3 consists of 16 residues. From germline, CDR1 is MNHNS and CDR2 SASEGT. V lost 2 bases and J 8 bases, leaving 21 bases between the germline ends. CDR3 nucleotide sequence: TGTGCCAGCAGTGAACTGATTCCTATTGTCGGTAGAGGCTACACCTTC. Amino acid sequence: CASSELIPIVGRGYTF.

This clone has just a few counts. This chain joins TRBV18 and TRBJ2-3; 10 positions match TRBD2. The V and J ends lost 5 bases and 3 bases, in that order; junction bases with no gene match: 5. This CDR3 has 15 residues. Germline-derived CDR1 and CDR2 are KGHSH and LQKENI. The CDR3 region has the DNA TGTGCCAGCTCAGGACCTAGCGGGAGTACAGATACGCAGTATTTT. Protein product: CASSGPSGSTDTQYF.

This clone turned up a few times. The chain has TRBV4-1 and TRBJ1-4, with unresolved D. Germline lookup yields CDR1 MGHRA and CDR2 YSYEKL. V lost 0 bases and J lost 4, with 15 bases in between. CDR3 size: 17 residues. CDR3 sequence: CASSQDIIRRLNEKLFF. In nucleotides, the CDR3 is TGCGCCAGCAGCCAAGATATAATTCGGCGACTTAATGAAAAACTGTTTTTT.

CDR3 DNA: TGTGCCAGCAGCGTACTTTCCCAAGAGACCCAGTACTTC. As protein: CASSVLSQETQYF. The chain employs TRBV9 and TRBJ2-5; D remains ambiguous. The CDR3 consists of 13 residues. The V and J ends lost 1 base and 1 base respectively, with 5 bases between them. Germline loops: CDR1 SGDLS, CDR2 YYNGEE.